This TCR beta chain emerged from a study of blood T cell repertoires in COVID-19. Study-level background: Both acute and convalescent COVID-19 samples were obtained from the United States, Italy and Spain. In each case, the material was cDNA or gDNA derived from T cells, B-cell-depleted T cells, or PBMCs.

This CDR3 comprises 15 residues. V lost 4 bases to trimming and J lost 5 bases; unmatched junction nucleotides: 6. Germline V gene data show CDR1 as LGHDT and CDR2 as YNNKEL (reference sequence). In the original processing: Estimation of nucleated cell counts relied on the amplification of reference gene primers. TCRdb's table, derived via immunoSEQ multiplex PCR, lists solely in-frame clones and lacks some. V, J and clone size are those of that table, while D and trimming were read from the DNA. Among more than 50,000 clones listed, 90% were seen once. The source of this sequence is a man aged 55 to 70 with active COVID-19. This chain joins TRBV3-1 (or the pseudogene TRBV3-2) and TRBJ2-1, with TRBD2 matching over 9 bases. The sequencing input was peripheral blood. As DNA, the CDR3 is TGTGCCAGCAGCCTCTCCGGGACTAGCCACAATGAGCAGTTCTTC. Translating it yields CASSLSGTSHNEQFF.